The 16 T cell receptor beta chains below were found in one sample sequenced in a study of molecular identifiers for immune sequencing clone quantification. TCRdb re-derived calls from the PCR reads in MiXCR, one entry per CDR3 protein. This sample has under 800,000 distinct CDR3 sequences, with about 25% found just once. The material sequenced was naive CD8+ T cells from blood, with Jurkat cell RNA spiked in. The sample's subset: FACS-sorted CD8+CD4-CCR7+CD45RA+ naive T cells. Receptors were obtained from a human donor in good health. Some libraries in this study had Jurkat cell RNA spiked in.

The table lists this clonotype with many counts. The chain uses TRBV27 and TRBJ2-7, with 12 bases fitting TRBD2. The germline V gene encodes CDR1 MNHEY and CDR2 SMNVEV (reference sequence). J gave up 7 bases and V 9 bases, and 4 bases lay outside the gene matches. This CDR3 comprises 12 residues. The CDR3 reads CASQGLAGEQYF. The CDR3 coding sequence is TGTGCCAGTCAAGGACTAGCGGGGGAGCAGTACTTC.

The rearrangement links TRBV28 to TRBJ2-7; D tentatively reads TRBD1 or TRBD2 (7 bases each). The V and J ends lost 3 bases and 1 base respectively, with 13 bases between them. There are 15 residues in the CDR3. From germline, CDR1 is MDHEN and CDR2 SYDVKM. The CDR3 here is CASSLAQGGSYEQYF. The CDR3 bases are TGTGCCAGCAGTTTGGCGCAGGGGGGGTCCTACGAGCAGTACTTC.

Remarks on this clonotype: The junction departs from germline at one end; a sequencing error may be responsible. V usage is TRBV11-3 and J usage is TRBJ2-1; 7 bases are shared with TRBD2. The CDR3 spans 16 residues. CDR1 and CDR2 (germline): SGHNT, YENEEA. The CDR3 DNA reads as TGTGCCAGCAGCTTAGTCTCTAGCGGCCCTTACAATGGGCAGTTCTTC. This encodes CASSLVSSGPYNGQFF.

CDR3 nucleotide sequence: TGCGCCAGCAGCTTGGCAGGGGAACTGAAAACCAGGAAGCTGTTTTTT. It encodes CASSLAGELKTRKLFF. The chain combines TRBV5-1 with TRBJ2-2, with D possibly being TRBD1 (6 bases). This CDR3 has 16 amino acids. V was shortened by 0 bases and J by 12 bases, with 21 bases between the two germline ends. Germline V gene data show CDR1 as SGHRS and CDR2 as YFSETQ.

This clonotype showed up just a few times. V is TRBV30 and J is TRBJ2-2; D unclear. This CDR3 has 14 amino acids. Trimming stripped 1 base from V and 2 bases from J, with 8 bases between. Looked up from germline, CDR1 is GTSNPN and CDR2 is SVGIG (reference sequence). CDR3 sequence (DNA): TGTGCCTGGAGTGCCCCAGACAACACCGGGGAGCTGTTTTTT. The encoded protein is CAWSAPDNTGELFF.

This clonotype was seen a handful of times. The genes are TRBV2 and TRBJ1-2; D is unclear. V shed 2 bases and J shed 4 bases, with 8 bases lying between them. CDR1 and CDR2 (germline): SNHLY, FYNNEI. The CDR3 loop spans 13 amino acids. The CDR3 sequence is CASSEYKLYGYTF. The CDR3 bases are TGTGCCAGCAGTGAATATAAGCTCTATGGCTACACCTTC.

There are many counts of this clonotype. The chain couples TRBV19 to TRBJ2-1; possibly TRBD2 for D (6 bases). Trimming pared 3 bases from V and 4 bases from J, leaving 13 bases between. The CDR3 runs 15 residues. Per the germline V gene, CDR1 is LNHDA and CDR2 is SQIVND (reference sequence). CDR3 protein: CASSMGVGTYNEQFF. In DNA, the CDR3 is TGTGCCAGTAGTATGGGGGTAGGGACTTACAATGAGCAGTTCTTC. Full variable domain (missing parts from reference TRBV19 and TRBJ2-1): DGGITQSPKYLFRKEGQNVTLSCEQNLNHDAMYWYRQDPGQGLRLIYYSQIVNDFQKGDIAEGYSVSREKKESFPLTVTSAQKNPTAFYLCASSMGVGTYNEQFFGPGTRLTVL.

At least ten counts were recorded for this clonotype. The gene calls are TRBV6-2 or TRBV6-3 and TRBJ1-5, with TRBD1 identical over 7 bases. Per germline, CDR1 MNHEY and CDR2 SVGEGT. V lost 0 bases to trimming and J lost 0 bases; unmatched junction nucleotides: 8. The CDR3 length is 18 residues. The CDR3 protein is CASSYSRQGVFSNQPQHF. DNA for the CDR3: TGTGCCAGCAGTTACTCGAGACAGGGAGTCTTTAGCAATCAGCCCCAGCATTTT.

Concerning this clonotype: A much larger clone lies one base from this, so it may be a read error. The chain employs TRBV29-1 and TRBJ2-5; D perhaps matches TRBD1 (5 bases). The CDR3 runs 13 residues. Germline V gene sequence: CDR1 SQVTM, CDR2 ANQGSEA. CDR3 amino acids: CSVGDSLQETQNF. CDR3 sequence (DNA): TGCAGCGTTGGAGACAGTCTCCAAGAGACCCAGAACTTC.

About this clonotype itself: A much larger clone differs from this one at a single base, so this may be a read error. V is TRBV20-1 and J is TRBJ2-7; 12 nucleotides align to TRBD1. Germline loops: CDR1 DFQATT, CDR2 SNEGSKA (reference sequence). After removal of 6 bases from V and 1 base from J, the junction contained 4 bases not matched to a gene. The CDR3 length is 14 residues. The CDR3 region is CSAMGQGASYEQYF. In nucleotides, the CDR3 is TGCAGTGCCATGGGACAGGGGGCTTCCTACGAGCAGTACTTC.

This clonotype was seen ten or more times. This chain joins TRBV20-1 and TRBJ1-3; 11 positions match TRBD1. The ends lost 6 bases at V and 2 bases at J; junction bases unmatched: 3. CDR3 length: 14 amino acids. Per the germline V gene, CDR1 is DFQATT and CDR2 is SNEGSKA (reference sequence). The CDR3 loop is CSAKDRGPGNTIYF. The CDR3 DNA sequence: TGCAGTGCCAAGGACAGGGGGCCTGGAAACACCATATATTTT.

The CDR3 bases are TGTGCCAGCAGTGCCCAGGGTACCGAGCAGTACTTC. It translates to CASSAQGTEQYF. The chain uses TRBV28 and TRBJ2-7; perhaps TRBD1 as D (5 bases). Germline V gives CDR1 MDHEN, CDR2 SYDVKM. CDR3 length equals 12 residues. V was cut by 5 bases and J by 6 bases, with 11 bases left in between.

The sample holds many counts of this clonotype. The rearrangement uses TRBV30 and TRBJ2-3, with 9 bases lining up with TRBD2. Per the germline V gene, CDR1 is GTSNPN and CDR2 is SVGIG (reference sequence). The ends lost 8 bases at V and 2 bases at J; junction bases unmatched: 5. The CDR3 consists of 13 residues. The CDR3, as DNA: TGTGCCGAGAGCGGGGGGCTCACAGATACGCAGTATTTT. The encoded protein is CAESGGLTDTQYF.

In this sample, this clonotype turned up a few times. The CDR3 region is CASSHTSGAYNEQFF. Written as DNA, the CDR3 is TGTGCCAGCAGCCATACTAGCGGGGCATACAATGAGCAGTTCTTC. The rearrangement links TRBV5-8 to TRBJ2-1; 10 positions agree with TRBD2. V lost 4 bases and J lost 4; bases outside the gene matches: 5. This CDR3 is 15 amino acids long. Germline CDR1 and CDR2: SGHTS and YDEGEE.

Comment on this clonotype: A much larger clonotype is one base distant, so this may be a read error. The chain recombines TRBV3-1 with TRBJ2-7, with D hard to call. With 4 bases removed from V and 6 bases from J, the gap between germline ends came to 13 bases. From germline, CDR1 is LGHDT and CDR2 YNNKEL (reference sequence). The CDR3 consists of 13 residues. As DNA, the CDR3 is TGTGCCAGCAGCCGAATACGGCAGGCCGAGCAGTACTTC. Protein product: CASSRIRQAEQYF.

There are a few counts of this clonotype. One end of the junction is discordant with germline, which a read error may explain. V usage is TRBV7-7 and J usage is TRBJ2-1, with D maybe TRBD2 (5 bases). This CDR3 is built from 14 residues. Germline values: CDR1 SSHAT, CDR2 FNYEAQ (reference sequence). The CDR3 here is CASSWTDGNNEQFF. Here the CDR3 DNA reads TGTGCTAGCAGCTGGACGGACGGGAACAATGAGCAGTTCTTC.